Sequencing of this T cell receptor beta chain was carried out in a study of blood T cell repertoires in COVID-19. Study as a whole: Acute-phase and convalescent COVID-19 samples originated in the United States, Italy and Spain. PBMCs, B-cell-depleted T cells, or T cells provided the cDNA or gDNA that made up the material.

V gave up 2 bases and J gave up 2 bases; unmatched junction bases: 4. Germline V lookup: CDR1 LNHDA, CDR2 SQIVND (reference sequence). This CDR3 comprises 15 residues. Per the original data handling: Reference gene primer amplification gave nucleated cell count estimates. Method: immunoSEQ multiplex PCR; TCRdb's copy keeps in-frame clones and lacks some. That table supplies the V and J calls and clone size; D and trimming were determined from the DNA. Here the sample spans 200,000 to 250,000 clones, approximately 85% being singletons. The chain links TRBV19 to TRBJ1-2; 8 bases map to TRBD1. Material for sequencing was peripheral blood. The clonotype was recovered from a man aged 45-65 years who had recovered from COVID-19. The CDR3 DNA is TGTGCCAGTAGTATATCACAGGGGGGAAACTATGGCTACACCTTC. It codes for CASSISQGGNYGYTF.